The 25 T cell receptor beta chains in this list originate from one sample, sequenced in a study of PD-1 blockade in classical Hodgkin lymphoma. Clones were read by immunoSEQ multiplex PCR, and TCRdb kept only the in-frame ones, dropping some. The sample holds around 20,000 clones; more than 80% are singletons and the top ten take approximately 14%. With no exception, relapse followed autologous stem cell transplantation in all patients, and brentuximab vedotin exposure varied. The sequenced sample was peripheral blood mononuclear cells (PBMCs), obtained before the second cycle of nivolumab. These receptors were collected from a human donor with classical Hodgkin lymphoma.

This clone was recorded once. J is TRBJ1-3 and V is TRBV5-1; 9 bases are shared with TRBD1. V lost 4 bases to trimming and J lost 0 bases; unmatched junction nucleotides: 8. The CDR3 has 17 residues. Germline V gene lookup returns CDR1 SGHRS and CDR2 YFSETQ. Here the CDR3 reads CASSRWGQGSSGNTIYF. In DNA, the CDR3 is TGCGCCAGCAGCAGATGGGGACAGGGAAGCTCTGGAAACACCATATATTTT.

The chain recombines TRBV5-1 with TRBJ2-1; the match to TRBD2 covers 10 bases. The CDR3 has 15 amino acids. V dropped 6 bases and J dropped 4; count of bases not matched to a gene: 7. Germline lookup yields CDR1 SGHRS and CDR2 YFSETQ. The CDR3 loop reads CASILTSGEYNEQFF. The CDR3, as DNA: TGCGCCAGCATACTTACTAGCGGGGAGTACAATGAGCAGTTCTTC. Complete variable domain (other parts from reference TRBV5-1 and TRBJ2-1): KAGVTQTPRYLIKTRGQQVTLSCSPISGHRSVSWYQQTPGQGLQFLFEYFSETQRNKGNFPGRFSGRQFSNSRSEMNVSTLELGDSALYLCASILTSGEYNEQFFGPGTRLTVL.

The V gene is TRBV2, the J gene TRBJ1-1; D remains unclear. The V gene's germline CDR1 is SNHLY and CDR2 FYNNEI. The CDR3 runs 15 residues. Trimming took off 1 base at V and 1 base at J, with 10 bases between the two ends. The CDR3 nucleotides are TGTGCCAGCAGTGAAGGAGAAGTAGGGAACACTGAAGCTTTCTTT. It specifies CASSEGEVGNTEAFF.

The chain combines TRBV7-3 with TRBJ2-3; 7 bases fit TRBD1. The J segment lost 5 bases and the V segment lost 3 bases, leaving 5 bases of the junction unmatched. The CDR3 has 14 residues. CDR1 and CDR2 from the germline V gene are SGHTA and FQGTGA. This chain's CDR3 is CASSLRGQGDTQYF. CDR3 DNA sequence: TGTGCCAGCAGCTTGAGGGGGCAGGGAGATACGCAGTATTTT.

The V and J genes are TRBV7-2 and TRBJ2-3, with D possibly TRBD2 on 6 matching bases. Trimming took off 9 bases at V and 3 bases at J, with 10 bases between the two ends. The CDR3 spans 12 residues. CDR1 and CDR2 from the germline V gene are SGHTA and FQGNSA. CDR3 sequence (DNA): TGTGCCAGTGGGAGGAGGACAGATACGCAGTATTTT. Its translation is CASGRRTDTQYF.

This chain connects TRBV7-9 to TRBJ2-7; D unclear. The length of the CDR3 is 11 residues. The germline V gene has CDR1 SEHNR and CDR2 FQNEAQ (reference sequence). The V end was cut by 2 bases, the J end by 3 bases, with 2 bases between. In nucleotides, the CDR3 is TGTGCCAGCAGCTTAAGCTACGAGCAGTACTTC. Protein sequence: CASSLSYEQYF.

The V gene is TRBV25-1, the J gene TRBJ2-1; TRBD2 matches at 13 bases. J was trimmed by 10 bases and V by 4 bases; bases with no gene match: 10. CDR3 length equals 16 residues. The germline CDR1 and CDR2 sequences are MGHDK and SYGVNS. CDR3 region: CASSVITSGGAGEQFF. CDR3 bases: TGTGCCAGCAGTGTGATTACTAGCGGGGGGGCAGGGGAGCAGTTCTTC. The full variable domain, with the rest looked up from reference TRBV25-1 and TRBJ2-1, is EADIYQTPRYLVIGTGKKITLECSQTMGHDKMYWYQQDPGMELHLIHYSYGVNSTEKGDLSSESTVSRIRTEHFPLTLESARPSHTSQYLCASSVITSGGAGEQFFGPGTRLTVL.

The chain joins TRBV7-8 to TRBJ2-7; possibly TRBD1 for D (5 bases). The CDR3 runs 13 residues. Germline V CDR1 and CDR2: SGHVS, FQNEAQ. The V and J ends lost 5 bases and 5 bases respectively, with 13 bases between them. The CDR3 region is CASSPDTENEQYF. DNA for the CDR3: TGTGCCAGCAGCCCGGACACGGAGAACGAGCAGTACTTC.

The CDR3 sequence is CASSPITGRNEKLFF. The CDR3 region has the DNA TGCGCCAGCAGCCCCATAACGGGACGGAACGAAAAACTGTTTTTT. The chain employs TRBV5-1 and TRBJ1-4; weak D call: TRBD1 (5 bases). Germline values: CDR1 SGHRS, CDR2 YFSETQ. V dropped 4 bases and J dropped 8 bases, with 18 bases sitting between them. The CDR3 has 15 residues.

The V gene is TRBV4-1, the J gene TRBJ1-4; 7 bases line up with TRBD1. The J segment lost 5 bases and the V segment lost 3 bases, leaving 12 bases of the junction unmatched. The CDR3 consists of 17 residues. Germline V lookup: CDR1 MGHRA, CDR2 YSYEKL. CDR3 amino acids: CASSQFNPGQPNEKLFF. CDR3 sequence (DNA): TGCGCCAGCAGCCAGTTCAATCCGGGACAGCCGAATGAAAAACTGTTTTTT.

The rearrangement uses TRBV6-1 and TRBJ2-6, with D unclear. Trimming left V 9 bases short and J 0 bases short, with 9 bases between. Germline CDR1 and CDR2: MNHNS and SASEGT. This CDR3 is 14 amino acids long. The CDR3 protein is CASSHASGANVLTF. The DNA of the CDR3 is TGTGCCAGTTCACATGCCTCTGGGGCCAACGTCCTGACTTTC.

Details on this clone: The sample has other DNA sequences that encode this CDR3 too. V usage is TRBV5-1 and J usage is TRBJ1-2; 7 positions match TRBD1. Germline loops: CDR1 SGHRS, CDR2 YFSETQ. The ends lost 4 bases at V and 4 bases at J; junction bases unmatched: 4. The CDR3 is made up of 13 amino acids. In DNA, the CDR3 is TGCGCCAGCAGCCTGGGACAGCTCTATGGCTACACCTTC. Amino acids: CASSLGQLYGYTF.

This clone was seen just once. This chain connects TRBV14 to TRBJ1-1; D gene unclear. Trimming shortened V by 7 bases and J by 0 bases, and 12 bases separated the two germline ends. The CDR3 contains 14 residues. Germline-derived CDR1 and CDR2 are SGHDN and FVKESK. As DNA, the CDR3 is TGTGCCAGCACCGCCCTGGGCTTGAACACTGAAGCTTTCTTT. Translation gives CASTALGLNTEAFF.

The V and J genes are TRBV5-1 and TRBJ2-1; D may be TRBD1 (6 bases). CDR1 and CDR2 from the germline V gene are SGHRS and YFSETQ. Trimming took 0 bases from V and 5 from J, leaving 9 bases between them. The CDR3 contains 14 residues. The CDR3 loop is CASSLGQANNEQFF. For the CDR3, the DNA is TGCGCCAGCAGCTTGGGACAGGCTAACAATGAGCAGTTCTTC.

The CDR3 reads CASSFGTSADTQYF. CDR3 DNA: TGCGCCAGCAGCTTTGGGACTAGCGCAGATACGCAGTATTTT. The chain joins TRBV5-1 to TRBJ2-3; TRBD2 matches at 10 bases. V was clipped by 2 bases and J by 4 bases; unmatched bases: 1. From germline, CDR1 is SGHRS and CDR2 YFSETQ. The CDR3 is made up of 14 amino acids.

The genes are TRBV11-1 and TRBJ1-2; 9 bases line up with TRBD1. Looked up from germline, CDR1 is SGHAT and CDR2 is FQDESV (reference sequence). Unmatched junction bases numbered 3, after V lost 5 bases and J lost 5 bases. This CDR3 spans 13 amino acids. This chain's CDR3 is CASSQDRGYGYTF. The DNA of the CDR3 is TGTGCCAGCAGCCAGGACAGGGGTTATGGCTACACCTTC.

The chain combines TRBV7-9 with TRBJ1-4; D might be TRBD1 (6 bases). Germline CDR1 and CDR2: SEHNR and FQNEAQ (reference sequence). V lost 1 base, J lost 7 bases, and 13 bases lay in between. The length of the CDR3 is 15 residues. The CDR3 protein is CASSLDRVFSEKLFF. For the CDR3, the DNA is TGTGCCAGCAGCTTAGACAGGGTATTCAGTGAAAAACTGTTTTTT.

The count of this clone is one. This chain joins TRBV9 and TRBJ2-3; 8 bases map to TRBD2. Germline V CDR1 and CDR2: SGDLS, YYNGEE. This CDR3 spans 15 amino acids. V was pared by 3 bases and J by 0 bases, with 3 bases of the junction left unmatched. CDR3 sequence: CASSGGLGSTDTQYF. The CDR3 region has the DNA TGTGCCAGCAGCGGGGGACTAGGTAGCACAGATACGCAGTATTTT.

The J gene is TRBJ1-6, the V gene TRBV7-9, with 7 bases identical to TRBD1. CDR1 and CDR2 (germline): SEHNR, FQNEAQ (reference sequence). This CDR3 is built from 14 residues. The trim removed 6 bases at V and 5 bases at J, leaving 4 bases unmatched. The CDR3 DNA reads TGTGCCAGCAGTACCGGGACAGATAATTCACCCCTCCACTTT. Protein product: CASSTGTDNSPLHF.

This chain joins TRBV5-1 and TRBJ1-1, with D uncertain. The CDR3 is 13 residues long. V was trimmed by 0 bases and J by 0 bases, leaving 3 bases between them. CDR1 and CDR2 (germline): SGHRS, YFSETQ. CDR3 protein: CASSLALNTEAFF. As DNA, the CDR3 is TGCGCCAGCAGCTTGGCGCTGAACACTGAAGCTTTCTTT.

The chain employs TRBV7-8 and TRBJ2-3, with TRBD2 matching 12 bases. The germline gives CDR1 SGHVS, CDR2 FQNEAQ. V shed 4 bases, J shed 3 bases, and the junction held 5 bases outside the gene matches. The CDR3 extends over 16 amino acids. This chain's CDR3 is CASSYQTSGGTDTQYF. The CDR3 DNA reads as TGTGCCAGCAGCTACCAGACTAGCGGGGGTACAGATACGCAGTATTTT.

The chain employs TRBV19 and TRBJ1-1; weak D call: TRBD1 (5 bases). V was trimmed by 2 bases and J by 4 bases, leaving 14 bases between them. Germline CDR1 LNHDA, CDR2 SQIVND (reference sequence). The CDR3 runs 15 residues. CDR3 sequence reads: CASSIRVGVVTEAFF. In DNA form, the CDR3 reads TGTGCCAGTAGTATAAGGGTGGGGGTCGTCACTGAAGCTTTCTTT.

The V and J genes are TRBV5-1 and TRBJ2-2; a possible D gene is TRBD2 (5 bases). The germline V and J ends were trimmed by 2 bases and 6 bases, with 14 bases remaining between them. Germline V lookup: CDR1 SGHRS, CDR2 YFSETQ. This CDR3 is built from 15 residues. CDR3 sequence (DNA): TGCGCCAGCAGCTTAAGGGCCGGGGAACCCGGGGAGCTGTTTTTT. Encoded protein: CASSLRAGEPGELFF.

Comments on this clone: A read error may account for a junction end that differs from germline. CDR3 DNA: TGTGCCAGCAGTTTGCTGACAGGTCTCTCCTTATTT. Protein: CASSLLTGLSLF. The gene calls are TRBV28 and TRBJ1-1, with a possible D match to TRBD1 (6 bases). There are 12 residues in the CDR3. Germline V lookup: CDR1 MDHEN, CDR2 SYDVKM.

CDR3 nucleotides: TGTGCCAGCAGCTTAGGACTCGGACAGGGGGCATTTGGCTACACCTTC. This encodes CASSLGLGQGAFGYTF. This chain uses TRBV5-4 with TRBJ1-2; 11 nucleotides match TRBD1. With 2 bases clipped from V and 7 bases from J, the junction kept 10 bases outside the gene matches. CDR3 size: 16 residues. Germline lookup yields CDR1 SGHNT and CDR2 YYREEE (reference sequence).